This T cell receptor beta chain is drawn from a study of T cell responses to AZD1222 COVID-19 vaccine. The study's findings and limits: Researchers took repertoire samples only after the peak T cell response had come.

V gave up 2 bases and J gave up 4 bases; unmatched junction bases: 5. The germline V gene has CDR1 WNHNN and CDR2 SYGVQD (reference sequence). CDR3 length: 15 residues. Note on this clone: Its target is unknown.

Clones were sequenced by immunoSEQ multiplex PCR, and TCRdb holds only the in-frame ones, with some missing. Of 150,000 to 200,000 clones detected, around 92% appear once; the ten largest clones hold over 0.8%. The sequence was collected from an adult in good health. The sequencing here drew on peripheral blood, taken on day 0 of AZD1222 vaccination. This chain links TRBV10-1 with TRBJ2-5; 9 bases map to TRBD1. CDR3 sequence reads: CASSEGQGPPETQYF. CDR3 DNA: TGCGCCAGCAGTGAGGGACAGGGGCCTCCAGAGACCCAGTACTTC.